The 17 T cell receptor beta chains given below trace back to one sample, sequenced in a study of synovial regulatory T cells in juvenile arthritis (dated by TCRdb to between 2014 and 2016). Preparation of the library involved the immunoSEQ multiplex PCR assay. TCRdb took this table from immuneACCESS and kept in-frame rearrangements with V and J called. Such tables lack part of the clones; where checked against another copy, unresolved V genes explain under half of the gap, and the rest is unexplained. In this sample's table one finds some 1,200 clones. The ten biggest clones cover approximately 5% of the sample. No cognate antigen is known for these TCRs. What the research found in general, with its limitations: Blood iaTreg cells showed lower TCR diversity than other blood Treg cells, consistent with antigen-driven expansion.

The sequenced material came from Treg cells from blood. This specimen's cell subset or site label, per the study, means: HLA-DR+ inflammation-associated blood Treg cells. Source of these receptors: a donor aged 2-35 years with juvenile idiopathic arthritis.

This clone counts as medium-sized by frequency. The chain employs TRBV4-1 and TRBJ1-4. The germline V gene encodes CDR1 MGHRA and CDR2 YSYEKL. The CDR3 has 16 residues. The protein alone is recorded here. CDR3 loop: CASSQDGVTAWEKLFF.

The V call is TRBV9, the J call TRBJ2-1. The V gene's germline CDR1 is SGDLS and CDR2 YYNGEE. This CDR3 has 13 residues. Only the protein is available. This CDR3 is CASSVEGRREQFF.

This clone is labeled medium-sized based on frequency. The chain has TRBV25-1 and TRBJ1-4. There are 16 residues in the CDR3. No DNA appears here. CDR1 and CDR2 from the germline V gene are MGHDK and SYGVNS. The CDR3 spells CASSEYRGASNEKLFF.

By frequency, this clone is medium-sized. The chain recombines TRBV6-1 with TRBJ1-5; the D call of TRBD1 rests on TCRdb alone, since no DNA is present to check it. This CDR3 is 17 amino acids long. No coding sequence is recorded. Per germline, CDR1 MNHNS and CDR2 SASEGT. CDR3: CASSEDRGRRSNQPQHF.

The rearrangement uses TRBV19 and TRBJ2-1; checking the TCRdb D call of TRBD2 is not possible without DNA. CDR3 size: 11 residues. No DNA is recorded. Germline CDR1 and CDR2: LNHDA and SQIVND (reference sequence). CDR3 loop: CASSAGLGQFF.

This clone shows up as medium-sized (0.01 to 0.1%) by frequency. This chain joins TRBV30 and TRBJ1-4; the D call from TCRdb, TRBD1, cannot be confirmed without DNA. Germline CDR1 reads GTSNPN; CDR2 reads SVGIG (reference sequence). This CDR3 comprises 13 residues. The DNA sequence is not available. CDR3 protein: CAWGPGGNEKLFF.

This clone registers medium-sized by frequency. The rearrangement uses TRBV6-4 and TRBJ2-1; TCRdb's D call, TRBD2, is unchecked because there is no DNA. The germline CDR1 and CDR2 sequences are MRHNA and SNTAGT. This CDR3 spans 17 amino acids. There is no recorded DNA. This CDR3 reads CASSDRRLDPSYNEQFF.

By frequency, this clone registers medium-sized. The V call is TRBV9, the J call TRBJ1-4. Germline V gives CDR1 SGDLS, CDR2 YYNGEE. There are 16 residues in the CDR3. The DNA is not on file. CDR3 residues: CASSVDSAGMGEKLFF. Drawing the rest from reference TRBV9 and TRBJ1-4, the complete variable domain is DSGVTQTPKHLITATGQRVTLRCSPRSGDLSVYWYQQSLDQGLQFLIQYYNGEERAKGNILERFSAQQFPDLHSELNLSSLELGDSALYFCASSVDSAGMGEKLFFGSGTQLSVL.

This clone is deemed medium-sized by its frequency. The chain employs TRBV4-2 and TRBJ1-1; there is no DNA to check the TCRdb D call of TRBD1. Per germline, CDR1 LGHNA and CDR2 YNFKEQ. The CDR3 is 18 amino acids. Nucleotide data are not available. CDR3 sequence reads: CASSPGQGARGMNTEAFF.

This clone is classed as medium-sized by frequency. This chain joins TRBV11-2 and TRBJ2-7; as DNA is missing, the TRBD1 call by TCRdb cannot be tested. This CDR3 has 15 residues. The DNA sequence is not available. Germline assignment: CDR1 SGHAT and CDR2 FQNNGV. CDR3 amino acids: CASSLGGTGSYEQYF.

This clone registers medium-sized by frequency. CDR3 residues: CASSPPSGGIYEQYF. The V call is TRBV28, the J call TRBJ2-7; checking the TCRdb D call of TRBD2 is not possible without DNA. This CDR3 comprises 15 residues. The DNA sequence is not available. The germline CDR1 and CDR2 sequences are MDHEN and SYDVKM.

By frequency, this clone is medium-sized (0.01 to 0.1%). This chain joins TRBV11-2 and TRBJ2-1. The V gene's germline CDR1 is SGHAT and CDR2 FQNNGV. The CDR3 totals 14 residues. No DNA is recorded. The CDR3 reads CASSKAWGGNEQFF.

This clone ranks as medium-sized in terms of frequency. The chain carries TRBV28 and TRBJ2-1. Germline loops: CDR1 MDHEN, CDR2 SYDVKM. This CDR3 is 13 amino acids long. The entry carries no DNA sequence. The CDR3 loop reads CASSVLGRPEQFF.

This clone is classed as medium-sized (0.01 to 0.1%) by frequency. The V gene is TRBV7-7, the J gene TRBJ2-2; without DNA, the TCRdb call of TRBD2 cannot be checked. Germline V gene lookup returns CDR1 SSHAT and CDR2 FNYEAQ (reference sequence). The CDR3 covers 15 residues. DNA is not on record. The CDR3 here is CASRRLAGDTGELFF.

This clone is deemed medium-sized by its frequency. This sequence joins TRBV5-1 and TRBJ2-6; TCRdb's D call, TRBD1, is unchecked because there is no DNA. The CDR3 sequence is 18 residues long. Only the protein sequence is given. Germline V lookup: CDR1 SGHRS, CDR2 YFSETQ. The CDR3 here is CASSLRTGRSSGANVLTF.

This chain connects TRBV4-1 to TRBJ2-1; TCRdb reports TRBD2, a call that lacks DNA to check it against. The V gene's germline CDR1 is MGHRA and CDR2 YSYEKL. The CDR3 runs to 16 residues. The entry carries no DNA sequence. The CDR3 loop is CASSRRLSGRANEQFF.

This clone is labeled medium-sized based on frequency. The chain has TRBV10-3 and TRBJ2-3; TCRdb gives TRBD2 as the D gene, but with no DNA this cannot be confirmed. The CDR3 has 15 residues. No DNA is given. The V gene's germline CDR1 is ENHRY and CDR2 SYGVKD. CDR3 sequence: CAFAGTSLSGDTQYF.